This T cell receptor beta chain appears in the sequencing data of a study of post-analysis software for immune sequencing data (dated by TCRdb to about 2015). Regarding the complete study: Disease courses on record covered relapsing-remitting, secondary progressive and progressive-relapsing multiple sclerosis, though some patients had no subtype annotation. The patient repertoires were set against eleven to twelve previously published healthy control repertoires from donors whose ages ranged from roughly 6 to 27 years. A subset of samples was prepared in parallel using single-end sample barcoding, then pooled and co-amplified after Illumina adapter ligation. Paper-wide results and their limitations: The control group was slightly older than the multiple sclerosis patient group. Normalized Chao1 diversity was significantly lower in multiple sclerosis patients than controls, suggesting substantial peripheral T-cell clonal expansion. Direct clustering with F measure showed strong co-clustering of samples prepared in the same batch, prompting a batch-effect correction.

Library prep was done by PCR. Sequencing was carried out with an Illumina HiSeq 2500. Unique molecular identifiers were incorporated into TCR beta cDNA libraries to reduce PCR and sequencing biases. Roughly 0.5 million cDNA molecules were obtained per 1 to 10 million input T cells, so each molecule approximated one T cell. The patient libraries were prepared and sequenced using the same protocol as the earlier healthy control dataset. Samples belonging to the same batch were prepared together, multiplexed and sequenced on a shared HiSeq lane. For the original study's pipeline: Raw barcoded reads were processed with MIGEC, discarding single-read molecular identifier groups before consensus assembly and CDR3 extraction. VDJtools was used for post-analysis of the clonotype tables, with diversity normalized by down-sampling every dataset to the smallest sample size. In repertoire overlap clustering, CDR3 amino acid sequences, but not nucleotide sequences, were matched to correct batch-related cross-sample contamination. TCRdb reprocessing: public reads trimmed at Q25 with fastp, clones called with MiXCR, in-frame beta chains kept. Each entry merges the rows of one CDR3 protein and shows their most common DNA and genes. These V and J calls rely on TCRdb rather than the paper's analysis. The sample yields about 460,000 distinct CDR3 sequences; around 40% were counted once. The top ten constitute about 12% of the sample.

To demonstrate the VDJtools post-analysis software, TCR beta repertoires were profiled from the peripheral blood of roughly 14 young patients with multiple sclerosis. Multiple sclerosis patients were children and adolescents aged roughly 6 to 16 years. This clonotype occurred a few times. No antigen is known for it. Base qualities were left out, and no much larger clone turns up one base away. The sequencing sample was made of blood. This TCR was sampled from a girl aged 5-17 years with multiple sclerosis.

The DNA reads as follows: TGCGCCAGCAGCTTGGAGCCGGGGCTGGTCAATCAGCCCCAGCATTTT. It encodes CASSLEPGLVNQPQHF. This chain is built from TRBV5-1 and TRBJ1-5; the D segment could be TRBD1, given 5 matching bases. The CDR3 measures 16 amino acids from cysteine to phenylalanine. The sequence is cut down to CDR3 DNA, 48 bases in frame from base 1. The V end loses 0 bases and the J end loses 3 bases, and a stretch of 13 bases separates them. Reading the germline V gene gives CDR1 SGHRS and CDR2 YFSETQ. The CDR3, completed at both ends by the reference TRBV5-1 and TRBJ1-5 genes, gives the full variable domain KAGVTQTPRYLIKTRGQQVTLSCSPISGHRSVSWYQQTPGQGLQFLFEYFSETQRNKGNFPGRFSGRQFSNSRSEMNVSTLELGDSALYLCASSLEPGLVNQPQHFGDGTRLSIL.